The present T cell receptor beta chain was sequenced within a study of identifying expanded T cells in peripheral blood. General study results and limits: Across healthy donors, higher total template counts meant significantly greater roughly two-week count variance. Roughly 1.1 clones differed between technical replicates, versus around 16 and 19 over time.

No infections or other immune events were documented during collection. This clone came up a few times. What it binds is unknown. The method was immunoSEQ multiplex PCR; TCRdb's version includes in-frame clones alone and lacks a portion of them. Of approximately 120,000 clones in the sample, around 89% were seen once. CDR3 size: 9 residues. CDR1 and CDR2 from the germline V gene are LNHDA and SQIVND (reference sequence). The V end lost 6 bases, the J end lost 12 bases, and 8 bases lay between the germline ends. This receptor was identified in a person aged 18 to 75 in good health. The rearrangement links TRBV19 to TRBJ1-1; D gene uncertain. Sequenced material: blood. CDR3 amino acids: CASRPGPFF. DNA of the CDR3: TGTGCCAGTAGACCCGGGCCTTTCTTT.